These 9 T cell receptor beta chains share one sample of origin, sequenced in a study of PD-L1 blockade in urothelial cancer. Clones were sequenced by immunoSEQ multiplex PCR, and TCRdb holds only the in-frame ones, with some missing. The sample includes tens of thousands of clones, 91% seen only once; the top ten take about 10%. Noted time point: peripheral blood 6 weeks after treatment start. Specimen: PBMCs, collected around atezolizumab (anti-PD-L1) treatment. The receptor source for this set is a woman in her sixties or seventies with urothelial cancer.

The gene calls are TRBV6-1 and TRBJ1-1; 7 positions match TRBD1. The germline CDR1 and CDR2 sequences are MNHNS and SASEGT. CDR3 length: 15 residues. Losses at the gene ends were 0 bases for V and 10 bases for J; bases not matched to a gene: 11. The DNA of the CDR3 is TGTGCCAGCAGTGAAGCGGGCCCCATGACAGGGCGAGCTTTCTTT. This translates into CASSEAGPMTGRAFF.

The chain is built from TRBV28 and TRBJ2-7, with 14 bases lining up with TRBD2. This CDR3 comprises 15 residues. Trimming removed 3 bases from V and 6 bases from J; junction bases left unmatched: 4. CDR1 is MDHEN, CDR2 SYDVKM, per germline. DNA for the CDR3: TGTGCCAGCAGTTTGACGACTAGCGGGAGGGGCGAGCAGTACTTC. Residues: CASSLTTSGRGEQYF. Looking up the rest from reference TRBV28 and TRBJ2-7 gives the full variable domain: DVKVTQSSRYLVKRTGEKVFLECVQDMDHENMFWYRQDPGLGLRLIYFSYDVKMKEKGDIPEGYSVSREKKERFSLILESASTNQTSMYLCASSLTTSGRGEQYFGPGTRLTVT.

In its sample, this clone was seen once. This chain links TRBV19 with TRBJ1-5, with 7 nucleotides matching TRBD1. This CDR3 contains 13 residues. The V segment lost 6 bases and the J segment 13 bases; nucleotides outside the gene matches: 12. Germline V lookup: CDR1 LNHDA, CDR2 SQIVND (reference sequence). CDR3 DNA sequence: TGTGCCAGTAGCGACAGGGCTGCAGAGTCTCAGCATTTT. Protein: CASSDRAAESQHF. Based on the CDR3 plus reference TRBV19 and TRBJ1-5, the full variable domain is DGGITQSPKYLFRKEGQNVTLSCEQNLNHDAMYWYRQDPGQGLRLIYYSQIVNDFQKGDIAEGYSVSREKKESFPLTVTSAQKNPTAFYLCASSDRAAESQHFGDGTRLSIL.

CDR3 DNA: TGTGCCGGCGGACAGGGGCGGGAGACCCAGTACTTC. Protein: CAGGQGRETQYF. This chain links TRBV5-4 with TRBJ2-5, with 9 bases that match TRBD1. There are 12 residues in the CDR3. V gave up 10 bases and J gave up 5 bases; unmatched junction bases: 6. Germline V gene sequence: CDR1 SGHNT, CDR2 YYREEE (reference sequence). The full variable domain, in which reference TRBV5-4 and TRBJ2-5 provide the parts outside the CDR3, is ETGVTQSPTHLIKTRGQQVTLRCSSQSGHNTVSWYQQALGQGPQFIFQYYREEENGRGNFPPRFSGLQFPNYSSELNVNALELDDSALYLCAGGQGRETQYFGPGTRLLVL.

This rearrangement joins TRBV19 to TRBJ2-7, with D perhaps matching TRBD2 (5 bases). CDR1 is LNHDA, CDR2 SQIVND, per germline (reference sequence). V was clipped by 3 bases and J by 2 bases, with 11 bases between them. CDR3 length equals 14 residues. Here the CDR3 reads CASSISGLAYEQYF. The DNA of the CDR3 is TGTGCCAGTAGTATCTCGGGGTTGGCCTACGAGCAGTACTTC.

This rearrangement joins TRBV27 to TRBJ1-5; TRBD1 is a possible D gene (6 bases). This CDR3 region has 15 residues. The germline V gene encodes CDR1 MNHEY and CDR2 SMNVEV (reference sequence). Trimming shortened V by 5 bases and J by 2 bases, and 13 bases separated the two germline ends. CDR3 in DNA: TGTGCCAGCAGTATCCAGCGGACAGGCAATCAGCCCCAGCATTTT. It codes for CASSIQRTGNQPQHF.

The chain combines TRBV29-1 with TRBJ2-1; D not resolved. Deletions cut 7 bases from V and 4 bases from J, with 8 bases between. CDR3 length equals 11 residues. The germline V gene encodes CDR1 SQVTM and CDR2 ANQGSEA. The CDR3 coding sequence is TGCAGCGCCGATGCGTACAATGAGCAGTTCTTC. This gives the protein CSADAYNEQFF.

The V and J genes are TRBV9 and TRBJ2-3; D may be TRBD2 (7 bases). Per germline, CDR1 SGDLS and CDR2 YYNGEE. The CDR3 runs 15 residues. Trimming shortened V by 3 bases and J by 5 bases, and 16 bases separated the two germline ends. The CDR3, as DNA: TGTGCCAGCAGCGGGGGCGGGGGCATAAAAGATACGCAGTATTTT. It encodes CASSGGGGIKDTQYF.

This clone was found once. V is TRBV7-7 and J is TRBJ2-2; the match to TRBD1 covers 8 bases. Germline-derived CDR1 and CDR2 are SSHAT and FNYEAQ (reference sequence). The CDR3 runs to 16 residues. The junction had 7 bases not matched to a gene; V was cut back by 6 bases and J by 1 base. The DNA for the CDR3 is TGTGCCAGCAGGCTAGTAGGGACAGGGAACACCGGGGAGCTGTTTTTT. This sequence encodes CASRLVGTGNTGELFF.